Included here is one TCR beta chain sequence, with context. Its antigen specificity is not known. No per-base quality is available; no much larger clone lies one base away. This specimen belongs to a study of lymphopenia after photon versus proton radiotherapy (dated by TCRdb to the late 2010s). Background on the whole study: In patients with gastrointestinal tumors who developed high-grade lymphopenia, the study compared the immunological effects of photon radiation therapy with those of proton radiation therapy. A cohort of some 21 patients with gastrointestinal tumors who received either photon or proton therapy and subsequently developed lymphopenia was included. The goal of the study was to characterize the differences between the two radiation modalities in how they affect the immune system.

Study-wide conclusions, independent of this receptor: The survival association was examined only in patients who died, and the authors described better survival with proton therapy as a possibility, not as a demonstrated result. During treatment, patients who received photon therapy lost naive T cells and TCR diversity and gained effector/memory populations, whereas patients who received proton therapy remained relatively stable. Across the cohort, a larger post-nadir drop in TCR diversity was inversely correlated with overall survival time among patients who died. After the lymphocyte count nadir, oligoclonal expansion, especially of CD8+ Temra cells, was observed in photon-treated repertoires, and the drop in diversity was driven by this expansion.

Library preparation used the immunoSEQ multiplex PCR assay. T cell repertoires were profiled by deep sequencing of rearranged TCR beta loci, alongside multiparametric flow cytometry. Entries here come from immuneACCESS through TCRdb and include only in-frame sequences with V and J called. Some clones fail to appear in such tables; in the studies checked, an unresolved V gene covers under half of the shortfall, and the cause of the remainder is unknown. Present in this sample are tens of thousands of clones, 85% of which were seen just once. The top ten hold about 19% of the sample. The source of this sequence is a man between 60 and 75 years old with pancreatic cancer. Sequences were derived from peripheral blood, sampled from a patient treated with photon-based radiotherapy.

DNA sequence: TGCGCCAGCAGCCTGGGGTGGGTAGCGGGGACCTCCTACGAGCAGTACTTC. It specifies CASSLGWVAGTSYEQYF. In this chain, TRBV5-1 is recombined with TRBJ2-7, and 8 junction bases match TRBD2. There are 17 amino acids in the CDR3, from cysteine to phenylalanine inclusive. Only the CDR3 DNA stays, 51 bases, in frame from base 1. As encoded in the germline V gene, CDR1 is SGHRS while CDR2 is YFSETQ. Trimmed from V: 4 bases; trimmed from J: 0 bases; junction bases lacking a gene match: 12.